Below, 8 T cell receptor beta chains from the same sample are listed, as sequenced in a study of T cell changes during pregnancy in multiple sclerosis. Sequenced by immunoSEQ multiplex PCR; TCRdb stores in-frame clones only, minus some. The table shows around 36,000 clones, with 85% to 95% occurring only once. Specimen: peripheral blood, collected before pregnancy. The receptors stem from a female donor with multiple sclerosis, enrolled in a pregnancy study.

The chain joins TRBV6-1 to TRBJ2-5; weak D call: TRBD1 (6 bases). CDR3 size: 13 residues. The V and J ends lost 5 bases and 4 bases respectively, with 11 bases between them. Germline values: CDR1 MNHNS, CDR2 SASEGT. The CDR3 is CASSPGVRETQYF. For the CDR3, the DNA is TGTGCCAGCAGTCCAGGGGTCAGAGAGACCCAGTACTTC.

This clone has just one count. The chain recombines TRBV7-6 with TRBJ1-2; D is ambiguous. The CDR3 spans 14 residues. Germline V gene data show CDR1 as SGHVS and CDR2 as FNYEAQ. Trimming took 1 base from V and 4 from J, leaving 10 bases between them. The CDR3 DNA is TGTGCCAGCAGCTTAGGAAGCAACTTCTATGGCTACACCTTC. Protein product: CASSLGSNFYGYTF.

This clone was counted once. The genes are TRBV10-3 and TRBJ1-2, with 10 bases identical to TRBD1. V was clipped by 9 bases and J by 5 bases; unmatched bases: 6. The CDR3 contains 13 residues. The V gene's germline CDR1 is ENHRY and CDR2 SYGVKD. For the CDR3, the DNA is TGTGCCATAAAGACAGGGGGCGGATATGGCTACACCTTC. As protein: CAIKTGGGYGYTF.

The gene calls are TRBV6-5 and TRBJ2-7, with 10 bases aligning to TRBD1. Germline CDR1 reads MNHEY; CDR2 reads SVGAGI. This CDR3 region has 16 residues. Unmatched junction bases numbered 4, after V lost 1 base and J lost 1 base. CDR3 protein: CASSYWGQGTSYEQYF. DNA of the CDR3: TGTGCCAGCAGTTACTGGGGACAGGGGACATCCTACGAGCAGTACTTC.

This rearrangement joins TRBV7-2 to TRBJ1-4, with 7 bases that match TRBD1. The J segment lost 8 bases and the V segment lost 7 bases, leaving 10 bases of the junction unmatched. CDR1 and CDR2 from the germline V gene are SGHTA and FQGNSA. The CDR3 spans 14 residues. CDR3 in DNA: TGTGCCAGCACCAAGGGGGCCCCTCGGGAAAAACTGTTTTTT. It specifies CASTKGAPREKLFF.

The chain combines TRBV7-9 with TRBJ2-7; possible D gene TRBD2, 5 bases. Deletions cut 1 base from V and 3 bases from J, with 10 bases between. Germline CDR1 and CDR2: SEHNR and FQNEAQ (reference sequence). CDR3 size: 14 residues. CDR3 in amino acids: CASSLGGLGYEQYF. In DNA form, the CDR3 reads TGTGCCAGCAGCTTAGGAGGGTTAGGCTACGAGCAGTACTTC.

This chain connects TRBV5-1 to TRBJ2-3; TRBD2 might be the D (6 bases). Trimming removed 4 bases from V and 2 bases from J, with 17 bases in between. The germline CDR1 and CDR2 sequences are SGHRS and YFSETQ. There are 16 residues in the CDR3. CDR3 protein: CASSPGVHSPTDTQYF. The CDR3 bases are TGCGCCAGCAGCCCGGGGGTGCATTCCCCCACAGATACGCAGTATTTT.

The gene calls are TRBV27 and TRBJ2-3, with no clear D. This CDR3 has 13 residues. CDR1 MNHEY and CDR2 SMNVEV come from the germline V gene (reference sequence). V shed 5 bases and J shed 0 bases, with 6 bases lying between them. CDR3 sequence (DNA): TGTGCCAGCAGTCCGTCTAGCACAGATACGCAGTATTTT. Protein product: CASSPSSTDTQYF.